This T cell receptor beta chain was sequenced for a study of response to subunit inactivated influenza vaccine. The V gene lost 1 base and the J gene lost 3 bases, with 7 bases spanning the gap. In germline, CDR1 is LGHNA, CDR2 YNFKEQ. The CDR3 is 13 residues long. From the RT-PCR reads, TCRdb called clonotypes with MiXCR, one entry per CDR3 protein. This table has around 540,000 distinct CDR3 sequences, roughly 10% appearing once. The study, taken as a whole, reports: Researchers suggested that each seasonal influenza vaccination recruits few new T cells.

The sample holds many counts of this clonotype. Its specificity is unknown. The gene calls are TRBV4-2 and TRBJ2-7, with unresolved D. The material sequenced was PBMCs from blood, taken on the day of vaccination. The TCR sequence derives from a man aged 50 or older who received an inactivated influenza vaccine. The CDR3: CASSQGTGYEQYF. In nucleotides, the CDR3 is TGTGCCAGCAGCCAAGGGACCGGCTACGAGCAGTACTTC.